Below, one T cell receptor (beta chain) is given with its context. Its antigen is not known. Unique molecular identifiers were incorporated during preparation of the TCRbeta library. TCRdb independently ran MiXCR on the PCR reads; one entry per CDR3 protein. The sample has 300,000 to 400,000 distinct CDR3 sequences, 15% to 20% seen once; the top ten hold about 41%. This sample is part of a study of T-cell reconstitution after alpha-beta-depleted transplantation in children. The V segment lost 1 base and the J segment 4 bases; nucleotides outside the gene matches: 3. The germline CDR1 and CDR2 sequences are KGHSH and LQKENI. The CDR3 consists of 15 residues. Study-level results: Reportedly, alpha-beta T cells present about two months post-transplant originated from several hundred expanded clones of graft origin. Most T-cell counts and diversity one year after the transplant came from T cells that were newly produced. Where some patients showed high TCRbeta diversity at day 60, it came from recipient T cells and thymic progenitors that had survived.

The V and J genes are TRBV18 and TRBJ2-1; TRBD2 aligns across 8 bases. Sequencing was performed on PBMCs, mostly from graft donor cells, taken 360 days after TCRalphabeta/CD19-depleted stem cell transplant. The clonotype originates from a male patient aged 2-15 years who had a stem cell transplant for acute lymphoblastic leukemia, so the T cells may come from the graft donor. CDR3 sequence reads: CASSPLAGLYNEQFF. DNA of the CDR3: TGTGCCAGCTCACCACTAGCGGGGCTATACAATGAGCAGTTCTTC.